The source of this T cell receptor (beta chain) is a study of blood T cell repertoires in COVID-19. Study background: COVID-19 samples, acute and convalescent, were from the United States, Italy and Spain. Sample material is recorded as cDNA or gDNA derived from T cells, B-cell-depleted T cells, or PBMCs.

The germline V gene has CDR1 SGHRS and CDR2 YFSETQ. The CDR3 runs to 11 residues. Trimming cost V 3 bases and J 4 bases, with 4 bases left between them. As originally analysed: Amplifying reference gene primers gave estimates of nucleated cell counts. The method was immunoSEQ multiplex PCR; TCRdb's version includes in-frame clones alone and lacks a portion of them. V and J calls and clone size are given by that table; D and trimming were obtained from the DNA. The table has some 280,000 clones, 85% seen once. This TCR derives from a woman aged 50 to 60 with active or convalescent COVID-19. The chain links TRBV5-1 to TRBJ2-5, with D unresolved. The sequenced material came from peripheral blood. CDR3 protein: CASSSGETQYF. CDR3 DNA sequence: TGCGCCAGCAGCTCCGGAGAGACCCAGTACTTC.